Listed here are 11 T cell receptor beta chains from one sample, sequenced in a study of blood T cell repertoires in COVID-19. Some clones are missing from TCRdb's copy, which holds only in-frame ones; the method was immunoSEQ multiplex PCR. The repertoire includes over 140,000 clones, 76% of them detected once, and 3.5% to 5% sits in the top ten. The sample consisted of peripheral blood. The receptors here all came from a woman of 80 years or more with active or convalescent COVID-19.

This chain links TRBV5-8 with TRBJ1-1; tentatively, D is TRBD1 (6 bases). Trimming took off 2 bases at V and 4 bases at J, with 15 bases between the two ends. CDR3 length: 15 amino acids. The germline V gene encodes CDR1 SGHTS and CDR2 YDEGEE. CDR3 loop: CASSFPRGGGTEAFF. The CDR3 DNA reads TGTGCCAGCAGCTTTCCCAGGGGTGGGGGCACTGAAGCTTTCTTT.

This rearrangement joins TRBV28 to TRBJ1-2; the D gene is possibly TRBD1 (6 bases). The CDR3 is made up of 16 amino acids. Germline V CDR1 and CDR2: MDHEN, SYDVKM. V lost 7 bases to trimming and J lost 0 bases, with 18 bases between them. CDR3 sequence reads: CASTSRGNLANYGYTF. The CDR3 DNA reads TGTGCCAGCACTTCCAGGGGTAATTTAGCTAACTATGGCTACACCTTC.

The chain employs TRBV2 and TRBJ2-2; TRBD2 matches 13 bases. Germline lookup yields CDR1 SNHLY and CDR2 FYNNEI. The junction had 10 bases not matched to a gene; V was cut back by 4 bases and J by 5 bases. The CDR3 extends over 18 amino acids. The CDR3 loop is CASSGLAGGPLGTGELFF. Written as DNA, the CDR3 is TGTGCCAGCAGTGGACTAGCGGGGGGCCCACTGGGTACCGGGGAGCTGTTTTTT.

The CDR3 here is CASSAGQGNSPLHF. The CDR3 DNA follows: TGTGCCAGCTCAGCGGGACAGGGGAATTCACCCCTCCACTTT. The V call is TRBV18, the J call TRBJ1-6; 10 nucleotides agree with TRBD1. The V gene's germline CDR1 is KGHSH and CDR2 LQKENI. V shed 5 bases, J shed 7 bases, and the junction held 2 bases outside the gene matches. The CDR3 is made up of 14 amino acids.

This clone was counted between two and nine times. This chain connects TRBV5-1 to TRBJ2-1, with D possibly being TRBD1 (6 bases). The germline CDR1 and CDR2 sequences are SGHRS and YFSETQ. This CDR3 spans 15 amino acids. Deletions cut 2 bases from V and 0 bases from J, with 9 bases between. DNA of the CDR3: TGCGCCAGCAGCTTAGGGACAAACTCCTACAATGAGCAGTTCTTC. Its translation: CASSLGTNSYNEQFF. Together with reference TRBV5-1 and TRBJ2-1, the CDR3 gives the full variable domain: KAGVTQTPRYLIKTRGQQVTLSCSPISGHRSVSWYQQTPGQGLQFLFEYFSETQRNKGNFPGRFSGRQFSNSRSEMNVSTLELGDSALYLCASSLGTNSYNEQFFGPGTRLTVL.

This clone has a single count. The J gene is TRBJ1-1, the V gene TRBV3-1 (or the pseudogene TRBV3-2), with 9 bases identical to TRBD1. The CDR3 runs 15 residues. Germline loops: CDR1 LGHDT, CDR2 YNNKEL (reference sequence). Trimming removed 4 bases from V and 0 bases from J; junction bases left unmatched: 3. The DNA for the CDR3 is TGTGCCAGCAGCCTGACAGGGGGATTGAACACTGAAGCTTTCTTT. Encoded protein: CASSLTGGLNTEAFF.

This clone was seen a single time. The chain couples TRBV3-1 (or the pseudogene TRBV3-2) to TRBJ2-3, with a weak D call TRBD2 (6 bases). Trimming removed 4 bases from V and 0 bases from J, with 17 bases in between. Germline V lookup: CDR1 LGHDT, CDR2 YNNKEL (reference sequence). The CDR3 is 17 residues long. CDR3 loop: CASSLLGLGESTDTQYF. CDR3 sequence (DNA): TGTGCCAGCAGCCTACTGGGACTTGGCGAGAGCACAGATACGCAGTATTTT.

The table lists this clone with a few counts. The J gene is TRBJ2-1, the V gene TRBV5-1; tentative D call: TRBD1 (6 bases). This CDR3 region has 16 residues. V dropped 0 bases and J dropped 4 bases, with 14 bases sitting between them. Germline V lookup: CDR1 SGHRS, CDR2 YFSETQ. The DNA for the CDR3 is TGCGCCAGCAGCTTGGGACCCGGGACAAGATACAATGAGCAGTTCTTC. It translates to CASSLGPGTRYNEQFF. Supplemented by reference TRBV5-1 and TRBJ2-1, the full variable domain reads KAGVTQTPRYLIKTRGQQVTLSCSPISGHRSVSWYQQTPGQGLQFLFEYFSETQRNKGNFPGRFSGRQFSNSRSEMNVSTLELGDSALYLCASSLGPGTRYNEQFFGPGTRLTVL.

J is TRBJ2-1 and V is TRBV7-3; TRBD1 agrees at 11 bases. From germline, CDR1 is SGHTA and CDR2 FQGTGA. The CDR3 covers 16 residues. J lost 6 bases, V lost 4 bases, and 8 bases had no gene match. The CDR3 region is CASSSTWTGGGNEQFF. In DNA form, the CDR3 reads TGTGCCAGCAGCTCCACATGGACAGGGGGCGGCAATGAGCAGTTCTTC.

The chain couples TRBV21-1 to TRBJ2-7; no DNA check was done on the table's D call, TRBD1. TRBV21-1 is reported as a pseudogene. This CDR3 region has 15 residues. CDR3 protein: CASSAPTGRSYEQYF. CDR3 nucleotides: TGTGCCAGCAGCGCTCCCACAGGGAGATCCTACGAGCAGTACTTC.

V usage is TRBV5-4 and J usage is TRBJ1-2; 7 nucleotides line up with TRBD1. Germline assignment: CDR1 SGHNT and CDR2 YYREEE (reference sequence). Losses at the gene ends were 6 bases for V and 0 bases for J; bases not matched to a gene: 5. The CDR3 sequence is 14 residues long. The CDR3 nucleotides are TGTGCCAGCACAACAGACAGGGCTAACTATGGCTACACCTTC. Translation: CASTTDRANYGYTF.